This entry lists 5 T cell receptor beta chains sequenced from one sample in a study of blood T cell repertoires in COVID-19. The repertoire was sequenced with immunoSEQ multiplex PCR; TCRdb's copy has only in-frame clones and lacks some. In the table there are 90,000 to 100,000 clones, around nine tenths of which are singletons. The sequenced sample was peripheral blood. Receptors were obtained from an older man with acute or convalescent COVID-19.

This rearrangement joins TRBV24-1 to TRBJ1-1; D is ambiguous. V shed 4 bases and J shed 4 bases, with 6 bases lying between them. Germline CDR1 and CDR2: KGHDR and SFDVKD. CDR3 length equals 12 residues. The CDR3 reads CATSDPGTEAFF. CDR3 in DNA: TGTGCCACCAGTGACCCGGGCACTGAAGCTTTCTTT.

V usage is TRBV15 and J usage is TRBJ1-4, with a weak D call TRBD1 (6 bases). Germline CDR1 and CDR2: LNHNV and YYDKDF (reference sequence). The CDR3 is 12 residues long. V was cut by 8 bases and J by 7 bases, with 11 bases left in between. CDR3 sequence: CATGGASEKLFF. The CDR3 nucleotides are TGTGCCACCGGGGGGGCCAGTGAAAAACTGTTTTTT.

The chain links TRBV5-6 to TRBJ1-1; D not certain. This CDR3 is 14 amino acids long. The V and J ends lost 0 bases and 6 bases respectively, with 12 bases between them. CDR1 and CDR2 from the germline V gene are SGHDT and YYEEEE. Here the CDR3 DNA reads TGTGCCAGCAGCTTGGGGTCGGGGAGGGCTGAAGCTTTCTTT. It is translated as CASSLGSGRAEAFF.

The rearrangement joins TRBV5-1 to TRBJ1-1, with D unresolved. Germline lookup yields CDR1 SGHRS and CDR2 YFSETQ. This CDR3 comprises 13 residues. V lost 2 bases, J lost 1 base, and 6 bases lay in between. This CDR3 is CASSFTQNTEAFF. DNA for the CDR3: TGCGCCAGCAGCTTTACACAGAACACTGAAGCTTTCTTT.

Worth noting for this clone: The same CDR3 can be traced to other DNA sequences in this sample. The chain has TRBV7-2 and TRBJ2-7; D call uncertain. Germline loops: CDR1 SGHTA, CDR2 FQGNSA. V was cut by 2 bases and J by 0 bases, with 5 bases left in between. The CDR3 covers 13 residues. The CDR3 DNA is TGTGCCAGCAGCTTATCGGGCTCCTACGAGCAGTACTTC. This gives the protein CASSLSGSYEQYF.